Below are 8 T cell receptor beta chains sequenced from a single sample in a study of T cell changes during pregnancy in multiple sclerosis. TCRdb's table, derived via immunoSEQ multiplex PCR, lists solely in-frame clones and lacks some. The data contain about 89,000 clones, around 94% of them singletons. The sequencing here drew on peripheral blood, taken after pregnancy. These TCRs come from a female donor in good health, enrolled as a control in a pregnancy study.

The chain links TRBV19 to TRBJ2-7, with D possibly matching TRBD1 (6 bases). The CDR3 extends over 16 amino acids. CDR1 and CDR2 from the germline V gene are LNHDA and SQIVND (reference sequence). The ends were cut back, 6 bases at V and 2 bases at J, with 20 bases in the middle. CDR3 sequence: CASRRNTDSLTYEQYF. In DNA form, the CDR3 reads TGTGCCAGTAGACGGAACACGGACAGCCTAACCTACGAGCAGTACTTC.

The gene calls are TRBV28 and TRBJ2-7; D is possibly TRBD1 (6 bases). This CDR3 is built from 14 residues. The V gene lost 4 bases and the J gene lost 4 bases, with 14 bases spanning the gap. Germline V gene lookup returns CDR1 MDHEN and CDR2 SYDVKM. The CDR3 DNA sequence: TGTGCCAGCAGTTCTCCCGGGACATCGTACGAGCAGTACTTC. It is translated as CASSSPGTSYEQYF.

The CDR3 nucleotides read TGTGCCAGCAGGGGACTAGCGGGAGTAGGAGAGACCCAGTACTTC. It yields the protein CASRGLAGVGETQYF. The rearrangement links TRBV2 to TRBJ2-5; 14 bases align to TRBD2. The CDR3 totals 15 residues. V lost 6 bases and J lost 4; bases outside the gene matches: 4. Germline loops: CDR1 SNHLY, CDR2 FYNNEI.

The genes are TRBV5-1 and TRBJ1-2, with 7 nucleotides matching TRBD1. This CDR3 region has 13 residues. CDR1 SGHRS and CDR2 YFSETQ come from the germline V gene. V lost 0 bases to trimming and J lost 10 bases; unmatched junction nucleotides: 6. CDR3: CASSLAPDRAYTF. The CDR3 coding sequence is TGCGCCAGCAGCTTGGCCCCCGACAGGGCCTACACCTTC.

This sequence joins TRBV7-2 and TRBJ2-7; D unclear. Germline CDR1 reads SGHTA; CDR2 reads FQGNSA. Trimming removed 6 bases at V and 0 bases at J, with 6 bases between. There are 12 residues in the CDR3. CDR3 sequence reads: CASSSSSYEQYF. The DNA for the CDR3 is TGTGCCAGCAGTTCTAGCTCCTACGAGCAGTACTTC.

This sequence joins TRBV28 and TRBJ2-2; weak D call: TRBD2 (7 bases). The CDR3 sequence is 16 residues long. Germline V gives CDR1 MDHEN, CDR2 SYDVKM. Trimming stripped 2 bases from V and 1 base from J, with 11 bases between. The CDR3 region is CASSLRGAMNTGELFF. The CDR3, as DNA: TGTGCCAGCAGTTTACGGGGGGCCATGAACACCGGGGAGCTGTTTTTT. The complete variable domain, with remaining parts taken from reference TRBV28 and TRBJ2-2, reads DVKVTQSSRYLVKRTGEKVFLECVQDMDHENMFWYRQDPGLGLRLIYFSYDVKMKEKGDIPEGYSVSREKKERFSLILESASTNQTSMYLCASSLRGAMNTGELFFGEGSRLTVL.

V gene TRBV11-3 combines with J gene TRBJ1-1; D perhaps matches TRBD1 (5 bases). This CDR3 has 12 amino acids. The germline gives CDR1 SGHNT, CDR2 YENEEA. Trimming shortened V by 5 bases and J by 8 bases, and 12 bases separated the two germline ends. This CDR3 reads CASSPNDREAFF. CDR3 in DNA: TGTGCCAGCAGCCCGAATGACAGAGAAGCTTTCTTT.

The rearrangement joins TRBV5-1 to TRBJ2-1, with 10 positions matching TRBD2. Per the germline V gene, CDR1 is SGHRS and CDR2 is YFSETQ. This CDR3 comprises 15 residues. Losses at the gene ends were 4 bases for V and 4 bases for J; bases not matched to a gene: 5. CDR3: CASSQTTSGYNEQFF. CDR3 DNA: TGCGCCAGCAGCCAGACGACTAGCGGGTACAATGAGCAGTTCTTC.